Below, 22 T cell receptor beta chains from the same sample are listed, as sequenced in a study of T cell responses to AZD1222 COVID-19 vaccine (TCRdb year 2021). The sample's time point label, decoded: about 28 days (+/-7) after the second vaccine dose. Receptor amplification or capture employed the immunoSEQ multiplex PCR assay. The table comes from immuneACCESS by way of TCRdb, which keeps in-frame sequences with V and J called. Part of the clones is missing from these tables; in studies checked, under half for an unresolved V gene and the rest for unknown reasons. Within this sample are some 96,000 clones, with roughly 84% of them counted one time only. Approximately 15% of the sample is held by the ten biggest clonotypes. Sequenced material: peripheral blood, taken 28 days after the second AZD1222 dose. Receptors were obtained from an adult who received the AZD1222 COVID-19 vaccine.

The chain recombines TRBV2 with TRBJ2-3, with no clear D. The CDR3 sequence is 15 residues long. Germline V CDR1 and CDR2: SNHLY, FYNNEI. Deletions cut 6 bases from V and 1 base from J, with 14 bases between. The DNA of the CDR3 is TGTGCCAGCAGCGTGGGCGTGGGTCGCACAGATACGCAGTATTTT. Translation: CASSVGVGRTDTQYF.

This CDR3 reads CASSTGTGGTGELFF. The DNA of the CDR3 is TGTGCCAGCAGCACCGGGACAGGGGGCACCGGGGAGCTGTTTTTT. The rearrangement joins TRBV11-2 to TRBJ2-2; 11 bases align to TRBD1. The ends lost 5 bases at V and 4 bases at J; junction bases unmatched: 3. The CDR3 length is 15 residues. Germline V gives CDR1 SGHAT, CDR2 FQNNGV.

The chain uses TRBV28 and TRBJ1-4, with D possibly being TRBD1 (6 bases). V lost 4 bases, J lost 7 bases, and 13 bases lay in between. This CDR3 region has 14 residues. CDR1 and CDR2 from the germline V gene are MDHEN and SYDVKM. The CDR3 protein is CASSSSDRSEKLFF. The DNA of the CDR3 is TGTGCCAGCAGTTCCTCTGACAGGAGTGAAAAACTGTTTTTT.

The chain links TRBV12-5 to TRBJ2-3; D gene uncertain. Germline V CDR1 and CDR2: LGHNT, FRNRAP. Trimming left V 8 bases short and J 6 bases short, with 15 bases between. The CDR3 consists of 13 residues. The CDR3 sequence is CASWLPRLDTQYF. The CDR3 coding sequence is TGTGCTAGTTGGCTCCCGCGTCTTGATACGCAGTATTTT.

The genes are TRBV5-5 and TRBJ1-5; D perhaps matches TRBD1 (6 bases). CDR3 size: 16 residues. Looked up from germline, CDR1 is SGHKS and CDR2 is YYEKEE (reference sequence). Trimming pared 0 bases from V and 0 bases from J, leaving 10 bases between. CDR3 protein: CASSLGQGYSNQPQHF. The CDR3 DNA reads as TGTGCCAGCAGCTTGGGGCAGGGGTATAGCAATCAGCCCCAGCATTTT. The full variable domain, completed using reference TRBV5-5 and TRBJ1-5, is DAGVTQSPTHLIKTRGQQVTLRCSPISGHKSVSWYQQVLGQGPQFIFQYYEKEERGRGNFPDRFSARQFPNYSSELNVNALLLGDSALYLCASSLGQGYSNQPQHFGDGTRLSIL.

The chain links TRBV7-3 to TRBJ1-1; 7 nucleotides agree with TRBD1. Per germline, CDR1 SGHTA and CDR2 FQGTGA. CDR3 length: 15 residues. Trimming took 5 bases from V and 5 from J; bases not matched to a gene: 11. CDR3 sequence: CASSTKTGTRTEAFF. Here the CDR3 DNA reads TGTGCCAGCAGCACAAAGACAGGGACGCGGACTGAAGCTTTCTTT. Filled out from reference TRBV7-3 and TRBJ1-1, the complete variable domain reads GAGVSQTPSNKVTEKGKYVELRCDPISGHTALYWYRQSLGQGPEFLIYFQGTGAADDSGLPNDRFFAVRPEGSVSTLKIQRTERGDSAVYLCASSTKTGTRTEAFFGQGTRLTVV.

The V gene is TRBV5-4, the J gene TRBJ2-7; 9 bases are a match to TRBD1. This CDR3 is 15 amino acids long. CDR1 SGHNT and CDR2 YYREEE come from the germline V gene (reference sequence). With 4 bases clipped from V and 2 bases from J, the junction kept 7 bases outside the gene matches. The CDR3: CASSVGTGPTYEQYF. The CDR3 nucleotides read TGTGCCAGCAGCGTCGGGACAGGGCCCACCTACGAGCAGTACTTC. The whole variable domain, remainder taken from reference TRBV5-4 and TRBJ2-7, is ETGVTQSPTHLIKTRGQQVTLRCSSQSGHNTVSWYQQALGQGPQFIFQYYREEENGRGNFPPRFSGLQFPNYSSELNVNALELDDSALYLCASSVGTGPTYEQYFGPGTRLTVT.

The gene calls are TRBV9 and TRBJ1-1; D perhaps matches TRBD1 (5 bases). CDR1 is SGDLS and CDR2 is YYNGEE in the germline V gene. The germline V and J ends were trimmed by 0 bases and 3 bases, with 15 bases remaining between them. The CDR3 length is 16 residues. CDR3 in DNA: TGTGCCAGCAGCGTAGGGAAGGGGCTTTTTGACACTGAAGCTTTCTTT. It is translated as CASSVGKGLFDTEAFF.

This chain joins TRBV5-1 and TRBJ1-3; D remains ambiguous. The V gene's germline CDR1 is SGHRS and CDR2 YFSETQ. The length of the CDR3 is 15 residues. Between the trimmed V and J ends, which lost 4 bases and 0 bases, there was a span of 11 bases. CDR3 sequence reads: CASSTGRGSGNTIYF. DNA of the CDR3: TGCGCCAGCAGCACCGGACGGGGCTCTGGAAACACCATATATTTT.

Points on this clone: The junction differs from germline at one of its ends, possibly a read error. The CDR3 here is CASSLFGIPRF. CDR3 nucleotides: TGTGCCAGCAGCTTATTCGGGATACCAAGATTC. The J gene is TRBJ1-2, the V gene TRBV11-2, with unresolved D. The CDR3 sequence is 11 residues long. CDR1 is SGHAT, CDR2 FQNNGV, per germline. The complete variable domain, with remaining parts taken from reference TRBV11-2 and TRBJ1-2, reads EAGVAQSPRYKIIEKRQSVAFWCNPISGHATLYWYQQILGQGPKLLIQFQNNGVVDDSQLPKDRFSAERLKGVDSTLKIQPAKLEDSAVYLCASSLFGIPRFGSGTRLTVV.

This CDR3 is CASSGFGARGTEAFF. CDR3 coding DNA: TGTGCCTCCTCTGGTTTTGGGGCCCGTGGCACTGAAGCTTTCTTT. V is TRBV10-3 and J is TRBJ1-1; maybe TRBD1 (5 bases). The germline V and J ends were trimmed by 11 bases and 4 bases, with 23 bases remaining between them. The CDR3 has 15 residues. From germline, CDR1 is ENHRY and CDR2 SYGVKD.

The chain carries TRBV2 and TRBJ2-1; 7 bases map to TRBD2. V gave up 4 bases and J gave up 0 bases; unmatched junction bases: 6. This CDR3 region has 16 residues. Germline V lookup: CDR1 SNHLY, CDR2 FYNNEI. CDR3 nucleotides: TGTGCCAGCAGTGTGGTGGGAGGGCGCTCCTACAATGAGCAGTTCTTC. It translates to CASSVVGGRSYNEQFF.

This clone was picked up one time. This rearrangement joins TRBV4-2 to TRBJ2-2, with D hard to call. V was shortened by 0 bases and J by 5 bases, with 10 bases between the two germline ends. Per the germline V gene, CDR1 is LGHNA and CDR2 is YNFKEQ. This CDR3 is built from 15 residues. CDR3: CASSQDRKRTGELFF. The CDR3 DNA sequence: TGTGCCAGCAGCCAAGATCGTAAGCGTACCGGGGAGCTGTTTTTT.

The chain has TRBV11-2 and TRBJ1-1, with 8 positions matching TRBD1. The CDR3 spans 16 residues. The V segment lost 0 bases and the J segment 0 bases; nucleotides outside the gene matches: 3. CDR1 is SGHAT and CDR2 is FQNNGV in the germline V gene. The CDR3: CASSLDRGRMNTEAFF. CDR3 DNA sequence: TGTGCCAGCAGCTTAGACAGGGGGCGAATGAACACTGAAGCTTTCTTT.

The chain recombines TRBV2 with TRBJ1-5, with unresolved D. The CDR3 loop spans 12 amino acids. Trimming took 6 bases from V and 11 from J, leaving 14 bases between them. Germline loops: CDR1 SNHLY, CDR2 FYNNEI. CDR3 DNA: TGTGCCAGCAGCGAACGAAGGGTGGCCCAGCATTTT. Amino acids: CASSERRVAQHF.

The CDR3 protein is CASSRGLDQPQHF. CDR3 DNA: TGTGCCAGCAGCCGTGGGTTAGATCAGCCCCAGCATTTT. This chain links TRBV3-1 (or the pseudogene TRBV3-2) with TRBJ1-5, with no clear D. CDR3 length: 13 amino acids. Germline CDR1 is LGHDT and CDR2 is YNNKEL (reference sequence). Trimming took 4 bases from V and 5 from J, leaving 9 bases between them.

This clone was counted a single time. This rearrangement joins TRBV3-1 (or the pseudogene TRBV3-2) to TRBJ1-3; tentative D call: TRBD1 (5 bases). Trimming took off 4 bases at V and 3 bases at J, with 10 bases between the two ends. Per germline, CDR1 LGHDT and CDR2 YNNKEL (reference sequence). CDR3 length: 14 amino acids. CDR3 nucleotide sequence: TGTGCCAGCAGCCTAGGGACGGGTGGAAACACCATATATTTT. Translated, it gives CASSLGTGGNTIYF.

The V call is TRBV24-1, the J call TRBJ1-2; D is unresolved. CDR3 length: 12 residues. The V end lost 5 bases, the J end lost 5 bases, and 8 bases lay between the germline ends. Germline V CDR1 and CDR2: KGHDR, SFDVKD. The CDR3 DNA reads TGTGCCACCAGTGCCTACGGGTATGGCTACACCTTC. It is translated as CATSAYGYGYTF.

This clone was recorded a few times. This chain connects TRBV27 to TRBJ2-1; D might be TRBD2 (5 bases). V dropped 10 bases and J dropped 8 bases, with 21 bases sitting between them. Germline values: CDR1 MNHEY, CDR2 SMNVEV (reference sequence). This CDR3 contains 14 residues. CDR3 protein: CATSNFDPRDEQFF. The DNA for the CDR3 is TGTGCCACCTCTAACTTCGACCCGCGGGATGAGCAGTTCTTC.

The chain has TRBV29-1 and TRBJ2-7, with D unresolved. V lost 4 bases and J lost 5, with 12 bases in between. Germline CDR1 and CDR2: SQVTM and ANQGSEA. The CDR3 consists of 12 residues. The CDR3 DNA reads TGCAGCGTTGTGGGTCTGGGTGACGAGCAGTACTTC. Protein sequence: CSVVGLGDEQYF.

The chain carries TRBV7-3 and TRBJ2-7; D unclear. V was shortened by 5 bases and J by 7 bases, with 12 bases between the two germline ends. CDR1 is SGHTA and CDR2 is FQGTGA in the germline V gene. The CDR3 spans 12 residues. CDR3 residues: CASSPFPREQYF. The CDR3 DNA is TGTGCCAGCAGCCCATTTCCGAGGGAGCAGTACTTC.

DNA of the CDR3: TGTGCCAGCAGCCCCAGAGACAGGGAAGCTTTCTTT. This encodes CASSPRDREAFF. This chain links TRBV11-2 with TRBJ1-1; maybe TRBD1 (6 bases). There are 12 residues in the CDR3. V lost 5 bases, J lost 8 bases, and 12 bases lay in between. CDR1 SGHAT and CDR2 FQNNGV come from the germline V gene.